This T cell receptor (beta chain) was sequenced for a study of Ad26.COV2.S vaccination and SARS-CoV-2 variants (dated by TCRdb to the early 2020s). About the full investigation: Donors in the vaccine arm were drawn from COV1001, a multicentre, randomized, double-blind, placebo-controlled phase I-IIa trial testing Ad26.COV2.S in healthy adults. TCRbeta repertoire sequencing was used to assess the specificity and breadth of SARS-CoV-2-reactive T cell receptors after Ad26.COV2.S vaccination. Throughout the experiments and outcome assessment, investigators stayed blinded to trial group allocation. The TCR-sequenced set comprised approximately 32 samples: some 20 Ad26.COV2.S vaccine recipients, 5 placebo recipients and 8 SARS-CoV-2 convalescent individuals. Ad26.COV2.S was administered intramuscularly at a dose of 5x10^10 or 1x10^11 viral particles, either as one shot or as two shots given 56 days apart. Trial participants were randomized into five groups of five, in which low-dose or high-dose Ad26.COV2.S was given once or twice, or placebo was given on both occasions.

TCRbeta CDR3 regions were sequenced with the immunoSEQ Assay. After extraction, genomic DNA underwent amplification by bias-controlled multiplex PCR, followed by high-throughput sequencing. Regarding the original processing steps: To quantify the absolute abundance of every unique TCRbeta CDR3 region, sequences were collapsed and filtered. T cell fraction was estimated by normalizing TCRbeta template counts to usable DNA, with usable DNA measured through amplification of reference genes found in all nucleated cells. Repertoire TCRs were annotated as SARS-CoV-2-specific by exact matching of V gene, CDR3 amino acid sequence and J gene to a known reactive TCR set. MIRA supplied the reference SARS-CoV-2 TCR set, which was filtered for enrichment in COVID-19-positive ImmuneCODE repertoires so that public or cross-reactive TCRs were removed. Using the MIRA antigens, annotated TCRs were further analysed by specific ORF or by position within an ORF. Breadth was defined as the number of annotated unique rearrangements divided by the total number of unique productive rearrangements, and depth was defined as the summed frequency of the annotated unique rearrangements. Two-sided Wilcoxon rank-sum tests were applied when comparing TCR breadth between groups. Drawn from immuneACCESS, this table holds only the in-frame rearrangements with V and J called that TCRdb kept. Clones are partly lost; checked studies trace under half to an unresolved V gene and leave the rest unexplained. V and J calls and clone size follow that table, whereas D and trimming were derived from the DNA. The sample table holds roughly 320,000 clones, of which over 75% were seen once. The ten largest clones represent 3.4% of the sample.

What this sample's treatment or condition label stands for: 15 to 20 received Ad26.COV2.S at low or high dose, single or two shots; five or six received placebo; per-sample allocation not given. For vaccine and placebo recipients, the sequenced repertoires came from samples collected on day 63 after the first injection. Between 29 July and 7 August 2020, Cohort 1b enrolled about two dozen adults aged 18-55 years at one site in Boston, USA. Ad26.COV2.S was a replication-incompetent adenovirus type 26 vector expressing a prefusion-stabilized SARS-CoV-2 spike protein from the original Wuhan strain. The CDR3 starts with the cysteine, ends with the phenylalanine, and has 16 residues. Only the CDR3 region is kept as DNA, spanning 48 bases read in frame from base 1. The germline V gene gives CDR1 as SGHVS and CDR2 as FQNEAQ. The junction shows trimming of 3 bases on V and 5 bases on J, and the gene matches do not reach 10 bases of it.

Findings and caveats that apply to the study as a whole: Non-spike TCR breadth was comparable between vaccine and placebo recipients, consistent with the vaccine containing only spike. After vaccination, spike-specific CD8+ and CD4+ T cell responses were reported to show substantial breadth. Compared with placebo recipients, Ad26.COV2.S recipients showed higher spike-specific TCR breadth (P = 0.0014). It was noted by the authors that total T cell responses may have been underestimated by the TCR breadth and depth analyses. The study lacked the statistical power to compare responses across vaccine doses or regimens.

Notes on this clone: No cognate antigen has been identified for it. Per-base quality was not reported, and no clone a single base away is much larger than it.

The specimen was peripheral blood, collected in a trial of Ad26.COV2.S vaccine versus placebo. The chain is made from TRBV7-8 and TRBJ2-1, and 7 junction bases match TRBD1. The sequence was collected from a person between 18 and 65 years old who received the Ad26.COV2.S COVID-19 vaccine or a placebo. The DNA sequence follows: TGTGCCAGCAGCTTGCCTACAGGGGCGCTCAACAATGAGCAGTTCTTC. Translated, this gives CASSLPTGALNNEQFF.